This T cell receptor (beta chain) was recovered during a study of monozygotic twins with inflammatory bowel disease. TCRdb reprocessed the 5' RACE reads, keeping one entry per CDR3 protein, no DNA. This sample contains under 150,000 distinct CDR3 sequences. The CDR3 loop spans 16 amino acids. Germline CDR1 KGHSH, CDR2 LQKENI. The gene calls are TRBV18 and TRBJ2-3. The source of this sequence is a human donor with ulcerative colitis or Crohn's disease, or a healthy co-twin of an affected twin (not recorded which). Sequencing was performed on blood. This CDR3 is CASSPPGTARTDTQYF.